These 10 T cell receptor beta chains were sequenced from one sample in a study of breast tumors, draining lymph nodes, adjacent tissues. In TCRdb, the multiplex PCR reads were re-called with MiXCR into one record per CDR3 protein. This table has 140,000 to 150,000 distinct CDR3 sequences, 32% appearing once. Axillary draining lymph nodes of breast cancer patients supplied the node samples. The specimen sequenced was axillary lymph node tissue. All receptors come from a female donor with breast cancer. Some clones in this sample may be carry-over from other donors' samples.

This clonotype has only a few counts. The chain recombines TRBV20-1 with TRBJ1-1; 7 nucleotides align to TRBD1. CDR3 length: 13 amino acids. Unmatched junction bases numbered 1, after V lost 0 bases and J lost 3 bases. The germline V gene has CDR1 DFQATT and CDR2 SNEGSKA (reference sequence). The CDR3 sequence is CSAREQGYTEAFF. CDR3 nucleotide sequence: TGCAGTGCTAGAGAACAGGGGTACACTGAAGCTTTCTTT.

The J gene is TRBJ2-3, the V gene TRBV6-2 or TRBV6-3; 8 bases agree with TRBD1. The CDR3 runs 16 residues. V was pared by 5 bases and J by 8 bases, with 15 bases of the junction left unmatched. The germline CDR1 and CDR2 sequences are MNHEY and SVGEGT. CDR3 amino acids: CASSHERRTGIGTQYF. The CDR3 DNA sequence: TGTGCCAGCAGTCACGAGAGAAGGACAGGGATAGGTACGCAGTATTTT.

This clonotype turned up a few times. J is TRBJ1-1 and V is TRBV30, with D uncertain. Looked up from germline, CDR1 is GTSNPN and CDR2 is SVGIG (reference sequence). The V end lost 4 bases, the J end lost 3 bases, and 9 bases lay between the germline ends. The CDR3 has 12 residues. The CDR3: CAWTLGHTEAFF. CDR3 bases: TGTGCCTGGACGCTCGGGCACACTGAAGCTTTCTTT.

This clonotype was seen ten or more times. The V gene is TRBV5-8, the J gene TRBJ2-3; TRBD2 matches at 8 bases. The J segment lost 1 base and the V segment lost 3 bases, leaving 4 bases of the junction unmatched. This CDR3 comprises 15 residues. The germline V gene encodes CDR1 SGHTS and CDR2 YDEGEE. For the CDR3, the DNA is TGTGCCAGCAGCTCAACGACTAGCGGCACAGATACGCAGTATTTT. Translation: CASSSTTSGTDTQYF.

The chain is built from TRBV20-1 and TRBJ2-1; weak D call: TRBD2 (7 bases). The V end was cut by 6 bases, the J end by 7 bases, with 16 bases between. From germline, CDR1 is DFQATT and CDR2 SNEGSKA (reference sequence). The CDR3 covers 13 residues. The CDR3 DNA follows: TGCAGTGCGGGAGAGGGGGGGGGGAATGAGCAGTTCTTC. Its protein product is CSAGEGGGNEQFF.

As concerns this clonotype: At one end the junction does not follow the germline gene, possibly because of a read error. The gene calls are TRBV11-2 and TRBJ2-1; a weak D match, TRBD2 (6 bases). Germline CDR1 and CDR2: SGHAT and FQNNGV. The CDR3 sequence is 13 residues long. In DNA, the CDR3 is TGTGCCAACAGCTTGGGGGGTGGCACTGAGCAGTTCTTC. This encodes CANSLGGGTEQFF.

This clonotype has a count of ten or more. This sequence joins TRBV9 and TRBJ1-4, with D uncertain. The CDR3 totals 16 residues. Germline CDR1 reads SGDLS; CDR2 reads YYNGEE. Between the trimmed V and J ends, which lost 3 bases and 0 bases, there was a span of 12 bases. The CDR3 sequence: CASSDGPFATNEKLFF. The CDR3 DNA sequence: TGTGCCAGCAGCGATGGGCCCTTTGCAACTAATGAAAAACTGTTTTTT. Full variable domain (missing parts from reference TRBV9 and TRBJ1-4): DSGVTQTPKHLITATGQRVTLRCSPRSGDLSVYWYQQSLDQGLQFLIQYYNGEERAKGNILERFSAQQFPDLHSELNLSSLELGDSALYFCASSDGPFATNEKLFFGSGTQLSVL.

This clonotype has a count of ten or more. The chain carries TRBV20-1 and TRBJ2-3; D may correspond to TRBD1 or TRBD2 (6 bases each). This CDR3 is 15 amino acids long. Germline V gives CDR1 DFQATT, CDR2 SNEGSKA (reference sequence). V was shortened by 6 bases and J by 0 bases, with 16 bases between the two germline ends. CDR3 in amino acids: CSALLRGPSTDTQYF. As DNA, the CDR3 is TGCAGTGCCCTTCTCCGGGGGCCCAGCACAGATACGCAGTATTTT.

This clonotype was recorded at least ten times. This clone may be a read error of a much larger clone one base away. The final CDR3 position lacks the conserved phenylalanine or tryptophan, pointing to a likely read error. V usage is TRBV9 and J usage is TRBJ2-5, with D perhaps matching TRBD1 or TRBD2 (5 bases each). This CDR3 contains 13 residues. CDR1 is SGDLS and CDR2 is YYNGEE in the germline V gene. Trimming removed 4 bases from V and 5 bases from J, with 12 bases in between. CDR3 sequence reads: CASSFEGTETQYS. Written as DNA, the CDR3 is TGTGCCAGCAGCTTCGAGGGGACGGAGACCCAGTACTCC.

At least ten counts were recorded for this clonotype. The genes are TRBV7-2 and TRBJ2-7, with 12 nucleotides matching TRBD1. This CDR3 is built from 15 residues. Germline CDR1 SGHTA, CDR2 FQGNSA. Unmatched junction bases numbered 9, after V lost 5 bases and J lost 7 bases. CDR3 loop: CASSVLGQGAWEQYF. The CDR3 DNA reads as TGTGCCAGCAGCGTTTTGGGACAGGGGGCGTGGGAGCAGTACTTC.